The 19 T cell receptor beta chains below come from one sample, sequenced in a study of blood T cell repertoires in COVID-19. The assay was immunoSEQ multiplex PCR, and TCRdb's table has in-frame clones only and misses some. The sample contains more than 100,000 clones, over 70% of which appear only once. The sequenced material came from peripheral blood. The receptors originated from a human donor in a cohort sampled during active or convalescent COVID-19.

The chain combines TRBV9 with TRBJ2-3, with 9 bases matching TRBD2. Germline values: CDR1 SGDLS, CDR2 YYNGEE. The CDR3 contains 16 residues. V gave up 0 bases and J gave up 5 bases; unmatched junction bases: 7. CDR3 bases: TGTGCCAGCAGCGTAGCGGCGGGGGGGGCCGTAGATACGCAGTATTTT. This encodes CASSVAAGGAVDTQYF.

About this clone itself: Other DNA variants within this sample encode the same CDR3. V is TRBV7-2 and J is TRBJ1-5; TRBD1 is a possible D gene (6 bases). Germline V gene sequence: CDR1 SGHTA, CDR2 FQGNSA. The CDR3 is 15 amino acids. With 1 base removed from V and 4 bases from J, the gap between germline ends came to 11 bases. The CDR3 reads CASSLEQGGNQPQHF. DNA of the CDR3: TGTGCCAGCAGCTTAGAACAGGGAGGGAATCAGCCCCAGCATTTT.

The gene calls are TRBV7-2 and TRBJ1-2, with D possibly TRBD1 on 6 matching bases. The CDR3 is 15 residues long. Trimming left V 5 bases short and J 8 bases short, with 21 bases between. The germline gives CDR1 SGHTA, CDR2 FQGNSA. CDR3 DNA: TGTGCCAGCAGCGCAACAGGGATCCCCCTTCGGGGCTACACCTTC. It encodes CASSATGIPLRGYTF. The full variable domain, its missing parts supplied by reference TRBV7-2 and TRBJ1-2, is GAGVSQSPSNKVTEKGKDVELRCDPISGHTALYWYRQSLGQGLEFLIYFQGNSAPDKSGLPSDRFSAERTGGSVSTLTIQRTQQEDSAVYLCASSATGIPLRGYTFGSGTRLTVV.

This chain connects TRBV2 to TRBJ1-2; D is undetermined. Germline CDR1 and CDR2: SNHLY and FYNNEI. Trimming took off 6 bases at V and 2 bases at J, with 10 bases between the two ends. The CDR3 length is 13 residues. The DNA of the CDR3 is TGTGCCAGCAGCCCCGCAGTGAACTATGGCTACACCTTC. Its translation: CASSPAVNYGYTF.

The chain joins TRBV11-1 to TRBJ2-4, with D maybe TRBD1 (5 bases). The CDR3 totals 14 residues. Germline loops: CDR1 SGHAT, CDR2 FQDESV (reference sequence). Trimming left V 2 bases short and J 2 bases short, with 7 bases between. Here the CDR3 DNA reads TGTGCCAGCAGCTTACAGGGTACCAAAAACATTCAGTACTTC. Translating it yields CASSLQGTKNIQYF.

CDR3 in DNA: TGTGCCAGCAGCGTGGCGGGGGTCACAGATACGCAGTATTTT. Its protein is CASSVAGVTDTQYF. The V and J genes are TRBV9 and TRBJ2-3, with TRBD2 matching over 7 bases. The length of the CDR3 is 14 residues. From germline, CDR1 is SGDLS and CDR2 YYNGEE. J lost 2 bases, V lost 2 bases, and 2 bases had no gene match.

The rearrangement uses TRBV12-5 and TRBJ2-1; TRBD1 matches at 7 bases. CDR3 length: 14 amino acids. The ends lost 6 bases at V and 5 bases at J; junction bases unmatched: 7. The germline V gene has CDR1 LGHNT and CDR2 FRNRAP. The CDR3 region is CASGSLGQNNEQFF. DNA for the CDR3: TGTGCTAGTGGCTCATTGGGACAGAACAATGAGCAGTTCTTC.

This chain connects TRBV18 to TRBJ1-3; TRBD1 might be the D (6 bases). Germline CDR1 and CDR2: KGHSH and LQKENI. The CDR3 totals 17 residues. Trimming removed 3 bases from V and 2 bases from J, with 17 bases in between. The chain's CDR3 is CASSPILGGSPGNTIYF. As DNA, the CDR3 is TGTGCCAGCTCACCTATCCTTGGGGGCTCCCCTGGAAACACCATATATTTT. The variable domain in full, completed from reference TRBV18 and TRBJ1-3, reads NAGVMQNPRHLVRRRGQEARLRCSPMKGHSHVYWYRQLPEEGLKFMVYLQKENIIDESGMPKERFSAEFPKEGPSILRIQQVVRGDSAAYFCASSPILGGSPGNTIYFGEGSWLTVV.

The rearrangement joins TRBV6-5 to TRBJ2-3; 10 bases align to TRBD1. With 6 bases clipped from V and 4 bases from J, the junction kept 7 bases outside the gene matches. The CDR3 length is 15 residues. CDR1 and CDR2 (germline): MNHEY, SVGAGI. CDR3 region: CASSMTGGIADTQYF. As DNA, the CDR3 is TGTGCCAGCAGCATGACAGGGGGCATTGCAGATACGCAGTATTTT.

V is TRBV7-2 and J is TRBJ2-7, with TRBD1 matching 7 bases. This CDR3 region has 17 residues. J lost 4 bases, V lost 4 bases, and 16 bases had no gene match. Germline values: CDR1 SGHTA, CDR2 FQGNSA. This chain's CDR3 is CASSSQPPGQDIYEQYF. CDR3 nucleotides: TGTGCCAGCAGCTCCCAACCACCTGGACAGGATATATACGAGCAGTACTTC.

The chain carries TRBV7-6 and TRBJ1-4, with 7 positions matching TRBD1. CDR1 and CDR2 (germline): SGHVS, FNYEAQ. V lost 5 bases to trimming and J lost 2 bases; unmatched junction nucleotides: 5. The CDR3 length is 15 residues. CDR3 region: CASSLWGQTNEKLFF. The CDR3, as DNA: TGTGCCAGCAGCCTTTGGGGACAGACTAATGAAAAACTGTTTTTT.

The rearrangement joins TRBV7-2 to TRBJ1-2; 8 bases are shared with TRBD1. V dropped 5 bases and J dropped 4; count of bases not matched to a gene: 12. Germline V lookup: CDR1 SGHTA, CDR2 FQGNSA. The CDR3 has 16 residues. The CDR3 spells CASSTTGTGFSYGYTF. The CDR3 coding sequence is TGTGCCAGCAGCACCACCGGGACAGGCTTTTCCTATGGCTACACCTTC.

In nucleotides, the CDR3 is TGTGCCAGCAGCTTGGCCGCTAGCGGGGGAACAGATACGCAGTATTTT. Its protein product is CASSLAASGGTDTQYF. The chain links TRBV5-6 to TRBJ2-3; 10 bases are a match to TRBD2. The germline V gene encodes CDR1 SGHDT and CDR2 YYEEEE. J gave up 3 bases and V 0 bases, and 4 bases lay outside the gene matches. This CDR3 spans 16 amino acids.

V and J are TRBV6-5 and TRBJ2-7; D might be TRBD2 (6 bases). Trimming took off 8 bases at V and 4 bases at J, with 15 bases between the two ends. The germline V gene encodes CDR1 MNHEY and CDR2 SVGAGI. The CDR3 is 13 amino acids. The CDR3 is CASAEGIDYEQYF. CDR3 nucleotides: TGTGCCAGCGCGGAGGGGATAGATTACGAGCAGTACTTC.

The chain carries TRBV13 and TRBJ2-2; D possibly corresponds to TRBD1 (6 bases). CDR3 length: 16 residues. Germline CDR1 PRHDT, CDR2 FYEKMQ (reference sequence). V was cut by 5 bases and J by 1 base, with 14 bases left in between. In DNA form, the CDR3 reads TGTGCCAGCAGCCTTTTACAGGGATTGAACACCGGGGAGCTGTTTTTT. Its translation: CASSLLQGLNTGELFF.

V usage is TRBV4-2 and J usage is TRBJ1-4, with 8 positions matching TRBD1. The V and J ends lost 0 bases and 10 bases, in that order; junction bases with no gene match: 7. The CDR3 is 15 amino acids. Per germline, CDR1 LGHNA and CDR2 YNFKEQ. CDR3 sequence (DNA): TGTGCCAGCAGCCAAGATTGGACAGGGACGGGAAAACTGTTTTTT. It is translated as CASSQDWTGTGKLFF.

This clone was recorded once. This CDR3 reads CASGINRGMNTEAFF. CDR3 bases: TGTGCTAGTGGAATTAACAGGGGAATGAACACTGAAGCTTTCTTT. The chain employs TRBV12-5 and TRBJ1-1, with 7 bases fitting TRBD1. CDR3 length: 15 residues. With 6 bases clipped from V and 0 bases from J, the junction kept 7 bases outside the gene matches. Germline values: CDR1 LGHNT, CDR2 FRNRAP.

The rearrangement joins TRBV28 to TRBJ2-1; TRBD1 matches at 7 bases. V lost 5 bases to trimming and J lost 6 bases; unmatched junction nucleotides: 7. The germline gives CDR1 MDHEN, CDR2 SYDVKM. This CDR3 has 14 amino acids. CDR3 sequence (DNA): TGTGCCAGCAGTCCGACAGGGTCTGGCAATGAGCAGTTCTTC. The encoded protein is CASSPTGSGNEQFF.

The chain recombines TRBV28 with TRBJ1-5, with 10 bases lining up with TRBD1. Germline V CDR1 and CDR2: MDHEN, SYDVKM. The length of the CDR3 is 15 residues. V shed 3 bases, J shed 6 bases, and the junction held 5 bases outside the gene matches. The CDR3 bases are TGTGCCAGCAGTTTGTTGACAGGGGGCCCTCAGCCCCAGCATTTT. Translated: CASSLLTGGPQPQHF.